Following are 19 T cell receptor beta chains from one sample sequenced in a study of early T cells in non-severe SARS-CoV-2 infection. TCRdb recomputed calls from the 5' RACE reads with MiXCR, one row per CDR3 protein. Of tens of thousands of distinct CDR3 sequences in the sample, about 15% were seen once. Source: whole blood, taken at baseline. Source of these receptors: an adult who was a healthcare worker with PCR-confirmed SARS-CoV-2 infection or an uninfected control (not recorded which).

This clonotype came up a few times. DNA for the CDR3: TGTGCCTGTCTTCCGGACCCCCTAGGCGAGCAGTACTTC. Protein product: CACLPDPLGEQYF. The V gene is TRBV30, the J gene TRBJ2-7; D unclear. The germline V gene has CDR1 GTSNPN and CDR2 SVGIG (reference sequence). The CDR3 length is 13 residues. Trimming cost V 6 bases and J 6 bases, with 18 bases left between them.

The chain combines TRBV28 with TRBJ1-2; D may be TRBD1 (5 bases). Deletions cut 5 bases from V and 4 bases from J, with 11 bases between. CDR3 length: 13 residues. Germline CDR1 MDHEN, CDR2 SYDVKM. Here the CDR3 reads CASSTRVGYGYTF. The CDR3 DNA sequence: TGTGCCAGCAGTACCAGGGTGGGCTATGGCTACACCTTC.

V gene TRBV6-5 combines with J gene TRBJ2-1; D may correspond to TRBD1 or TRBD2 (6 bases each). From germline, CDR1 is MNHEY and CDR2 SVGAGI. Trimming left V 2 bases short and J 9 bases short, with 17 bases between. This CDR3 is built from 15 residues. Here the CDR3 DNA reads TGTGCCAGCAGTTACGACGTTACGGGGGCCGGTGAGCAGTTCTTC. It specifies CASSYDVTGAGEQFF.

The chain combines TRBV7-9 with TRBJ2-1, with TRBD2 matching 11 bases. The ends lost 5 bases at V and 10 bases at J; junction bases unmatched: 19. The CDR3 covers 18 residues. Germline lookup yields CDR1 SEHNR and CDR2 FQNEAQ (reference sequence). This chain's CDR3 is CASSHGGWRSGRAEEQFF. CDR3 nucleotide sequence: TGTGCCAGCAGCCACGGTGGTTGGCGTAGCGGGAGGGCCGAGGAGCAGTTCTTC. Filled out from reference TRBV7-9 and TRBJ2-1, the complete variable domain reads DTGVSQNPRHKITKRGQNVTFRCDPISEHNRLYWYRQTLGQGPEFLTYFQNEAQLEKSRLLSDRFSAERPKGSFSTLEIQRTEQGDSAMYLCASSHGGWRSGRAEEQFFGPGTRLTVL.

This clonotype was detected a few times. This chain uses TRBV7-9 with TRBJ2-5; 10 bases align to TRBD2. CDR1 SEHNR and CDR2 FQNEAQ come from the germline V gene (reference sequence). V lost 5 bases, J lost 5 bases, and 8 bases stayed unmatched. The CDR3 extends over 15 amino acids. The CDR3 sequence is CASSLPLAGVETQYF. CDR3 DNA: TGTGCCAGCAGCCTACCCCTAGCGGGAGTTGAGACCCAGTACTTC.

CDR3 in DNA: TGTGCCAGCAGTTTATCGGGACAGTCCCTTACCTACGAGCAGTACTTC. It encodes CASSLSGQSLTYEQYF. The chain is built from TRBV27 and TRBJ2-7; 7 bases fit TRBD1. The CDR3 spans 16 residues. The junction had 7 bases not matched to a gene; V was cut back by 0 bases and J by 2 bases. The germline V gene encodes CDR1 MNHEY and CDR2 SMNVEV (reference sequence).

This clonotype was seen a few times. The rearrangement uses TRBV6-6 and TRBJ2-3; no definite D call. In germline, CDR1 is MNHNY, CDR2 SVGAGI (reference sequence). The CDR3 spans 11 residues. V lost 8 bases and J 5 bases, leaving 8 bases between the germline ends. The CDR3 is CASAQRDTQYF. The DNA for the CDR3 is TGTGCCAGCGCCCAGAGAGATACGCAGTATTTT.

Many counts were recorded for this clonotype. The chain employs TRBV7-2 and TRBJ2-3, with 15 bases lining up with TRBD2. CDR1 and CDR2 from the germline V gene are SGHTA and FQGNSA. This CDR3 has 15 residues. V gave up 1 base and J gave up 13 bases; unmatched junction bases: 6. CDR3 bases: TGTGCCAGCAGCTTAGGGACTAGCGGGAGGGCCATGGAGTATTTT. The encoded protein is CASSLGTSGRAMEYF. The complete variable domain, with remaining parts taken from reference TRBV7-2 and TRBJ2-3, reads GAGVSQSPSNKVTEKGKDVELRCDPISGHTALYWYRQSLGQGLEFLIYFQGNSAPDKSGLPSDRFSAERTGGSVSTLTIQRTQQEDSAVYLCASSLGTSGRAMEYFGPGTRLTVL.

Notes on this clonotype: The junction does not match germline at one end; this may be a read error. The rearrangement links TRBV5-1 to TRBJ2-2; 9 nucleotides agree with TRBD2. CDR1 is SGHRS, CDR2 YFSETQ, per germline. The CDR3 extends over 15 amino acids. CDR3 amino acids: CASGRGLAKTGELFF. The CDR3 DNA reads as TGCGCCAGCGGCAGAGGACTAGCGAAGACCGGGGAGCTGTTTTTT.

This clonotype was recorded many times. The chain carries TRBV12-3 or TRBV12-4 and TRBJ1-1; 7 bases fit TRBD1. V lost 7 bases to trimming and J lost 4 bases; unmatched junction nucleotides: 9. This CDR3 is 14 amino acids long. The CDR3 sequence is CASTYSAGGTEAFF. In DNA, the CDR3 is TGTGCCAGCACCTACTCGGCAGGGGGCACTGAAGCTTTCTTT.

The V and J genes are TRBV20-1 and TRBJ1-6; no firm D call. Germline V gene lookup returns CDR1 DFQATT and CDR2 SNEGSKA (reference sequence). V lost 5 bases and J 7 bases, leaving 12 bases between the germline ends. The CDR3 loop spans 13 amino acids. CDR3 nucleotide sequence: TGCAGTGCTCCAGGCCGGGGAAATTCACCCCTCCACTTT. Translated: CSAPGRGNSPLHF.

This clonotype has just a few counts. The V call is TRBV10-1, the J call TRBJ2-7; tentative D call: TRBD2 (6 bases). V gave up 0 bases and J gave up 0 bases, with 9 bases separating them. The CDR3 runs 15 residues. CDR1 and CDR2 from the germline V gene are WNHNN and SYGVQD (reference sequence). CDR3 sequence reads: CASSESEGSSYEQYF. The CDR3 DNA is TGCGCCAGCAGTGAGTCGGAGGGCAGCTCCTACGAGCAGTACTTC.

This clonotype was detected ten times or more. V and J are TRBV4-2 and TRBJ2-7; 8 bases align to TRBD2. V shed 3 bases, J shed 7 bases, and the junction held 14 bases outside the gene matches. The CDR3 has 16 residues. CDR1 is LGHNA, CDR2 YNFKEQ, per germline. CDR3 amino acids: CASSQTFGTRGGEQYF. The CDR3 DNA is TGTGCCAGCAGCCAGACCTTCGGGACTAGGGGTGGAGAGCAGTACTTC.

The chain employs TRBV20-1 and TRBJ2-3; D is perhaps TRBD2 (6 bases). Germline V gives CDR1 DFQATT, CDR2 SNEGSKA (reference sequence). Trimming shortened V by 0 bases and J by 1 base, and 14 bases separated the two germline ends. The CDR3 is 16 amino acids. The CDR3 here is CSARDPRGIRTDTQYF. As DNA, the CDR3 is TGCAGTGCTAGAGATCCTCGGGGGATCCGCACAGATACGCAGTATTTT.

This clonotype was seen a handful of times. The chain recombines TRBV10-3 with TRBJ2-2; TRBD2 aligns across 8 bases. Germline V gene sequence: CDR1 ENHRY, CDR2 SYGVKD. The CDR3 consists of 13 residues. V lost 9 bases to trimming and J lost 7 bases; unmatched junction nucleotides: 7. The CDR3 DNA reads TGTGCCATGGGACTAGAGGAAGGCGGGGAGCTGTTTTTT. This translates into CAMGLEEGGELFF.

This clonotype was counted once. Here the CDR3 reads CASRLSGSSYEQYF. DNA for the CDR3: TGTGCCAGCAGACTCAGCGGGAGTTCTTACGAGCAGTACTTC. The J gene is TRBJ2-7, the V gene TRBV12-3 or TRBV12-4; 8 bases are a match to TRBD2. The CDR3 contains 14 residues. V trimming: 6 bases; J trimming: 4 bases; junction bases outside the gene matches: 8.

The V gene is TRBV5-1, the J gene TRBJ1-1, with D possibly being TRBD1 (5 bases). This CDR3 region has 18 residues. Trimming shortened V by 3 bases and J by 3 bases, and 24 bases separated the two germline ends. Germline values: CDR1 SGHRS, CDR2 YFSETQ. CDR3 DNA: TGCGCCAGCAGCTCAACCCCGGGACGGCGGGTTAAAGACACTGAAGCTTTCTTT. Amino acids: CASSSTPGRRVKDTEAFF.

Ten or more counts support this clonotype. The V gene is TRBV7-8, the J gene TRBJ1-5; D gene uncertain. The CDR3 covers 15 residues. The V end was cut by 5 bases, the J end by 5 bases, with 16 bases between. Germline lookup yields CDR1 SGHVS and CDR2 FQNEAQ. The CDR3, as DNA: TGTGCCAGCAGCCTCCGGGAGGGATCATATCAGCCCCAGCATTTT. It translates to CASSLREGSYQPQHF. Full variable domain (rest looked up from reference TRBV7-8 and TRBJ1-5): GAGVSQSPRYKVAKRGQDVALRCDPISGHVSLFWYQQALGQGPEFLTYFQNEAQLDKSGLPSDRFFAERPEGSVSTLKIQRTQQEDSAVYLCASSLREGSYQPQHFGDGTRLSIL.

This chain links TRBV11-3 with TRBJ2-5, with 8 bases lining up with TRBD2. Trimming at V came to 4 bases and at J to 5 bases, leaving 6 bases not matched to a gene. The CDR3 spans 14 residues. Germline loops: CDR1 SGHNT, CDR2 YENEEA. The CDR3 is CASSSDGGGETQYF. In DNA form, the CDR3 reads TGTGCCAGCAGCTCCGACGGCGGGGGGGAGACCCAGTACTTC.